The clone carrying this T cell receptor beta chain was counted at least ten times. Antigen unknown. The sample belongs to a study of read filtering for tumor transcriptome and immune sequencing. Study-wide context: The cohort had some 16 men and 14 women aged about 47 to 80, mean about 72 years. Transcriptome libraries were built from DNase-treated RNA. Overall study results and limits: The CD138-negative fraction was mixed bone marrow immune cells, not pure T cells. IR-seq captured clonotypes deeper and more reliably than RNA-seq.

Molecular barcoded adaptors covering alpha/delta and beta/gamma chains were used on 400 ng RNA. TCRdb reanalysed the reads using MiXCR and keeps one entry per CDR3 protein. Found here are more than 35,000 distinct CDR3 sequences, 10% to 15% of them singletons; the top ten hold about 35%. The CDR3 is 15 amino acids. Germline V gene data show CDR1 as SGDLS and CDR2 as YYNGEE. The V gene end was trimmed by 4 bases and the J gene end by 10 bases; junction bases not matched to a gene: 8. The V and J genes are TRBV9 and TRBJ2-1, with 13 bases that match TRBD2. Sequenced input: a population of CD138-negative cells sorted from bone marrow. The receptor comes from a donor aged 40 or older with multiple myeloma. The CDR3: CASSSRTSGGLEQFF. CDR3 nucleotides: TGTGCCAGCAGCTCACGGACTAGCGGGGGCCTGGAGCAGTTCTTC.